Below, 7 T cell receptor beta chains from the same sample are listed, as sequenced in a study of human T cells and chemical hapten exposure. TCRdb reanalysed the RACE reads using MiXCR and keeps one entry per CDR3 protein. Here the sample spans about 93,000 distinct CDR3 sequences, over 8% being singletons. Noted time point: healthy volunteer bleed at 2 weeks. The total RNA was obtained from whole blood that was not fractionated. Sample: whole blood. All receptors come from a female donor in good health. Some clones in this sample may be carry-over from other donors' samples.

The chain joins TRBV5-1 to TRBJ2-5; the D gene could be TRBD1 or TRBD2 (6 bases each). Germline-derived CDR1 and CDR2 are SGHRS and YFSETQ. This CDR3 contains 13 residues. V lost 3 bases and J 5 bases, leaving 11 bases between the germline ends. Written as DNA, the CDR3 is TGCGCCAGCAGCTGGGGGGCGCGGGAGACCCAGTACTTC. Its translation: CASSWGARETQYF.

This clonotype was counted between two and nine times. This sequence joins TRBV9 and TRBJ1-6, with D uncertain. The germline gives CDR1 SGDLS, CDR2 YYNGEE. CDR3 size: 13 residues. Trimming cost V 2 bases and J 11 bases, with 11 bases left between them. The CDR3 spells CASSVSSDPPLHF. In DNA, the CDR3 is TGTGCCAGCAGCGTGTCCAGTGATCCACCCCTCCACTTT.

This chain uses TRBV28 with TRBJ2-7; D possibly corresponds to TRBD1 (6 bases). The germline V gene has CDR1 MDHEN and CDR2 SYDVKM. The CDR3 extends over 13 amino acids. Between the trimmed V and J ends, which lost 8 bases and 2 bases, there was a span of 13 bases. The CDR3, as DNA: TGTGCCAGCTATCACAGGGAAACCTACGAGCAGTACTTC. Its protein is CASYHRETYEQYF.

This chain uses TRBV7-2 with TRBJ2-7; TRBD1 is a possible D gene (6 bases). From germline, CDR1 is SGHTA and CDR2 FQGNSA. V was pared by 3 bases and J by 0 bases, with 12 bases between. The CDR3 loop spans 15 amino acids. The CDR3 DNA follows: TGTGCCAGCAGCTTCGGCGGACAGAACTCCTACGAGCAGTACTTC. Its protein is CASSFGGQNSYEQYF. The full variable domain, completed using reference TRBV7-2 and TRBJ2-7, is GAGVSQSPSNKVTEKGKDVELRCDPISGHTALYWYRQSLGQGLEFLIYFQGNSAPDKSGLPSDRFSAERTGGSVSTLTIQRTQQEDSAVYLCASSFGGQNSYEQYFGPGTRLTVT.

The chain is built from TRBV6-5 and TRBJ2-6, with D perhaps matching TRBD1 or TRBD2 (6 bases each). Germline V CDR1 and CDR2: MNHEY, SVGAGI. The V end lost 0 bases, the J end lost 4 bases, and 19 bases lay between the germline ends. This CDR3 region has 19 residues. The CDR3 bases are TGTGCCAGCAGTTACTCTCCGGGACACTGGAGGGGAGGGGCCAACGTCCTGACTTTC. Protein: CASSYSPGHWRGGANVLTF.

This clonotype was counted ten times or more. The chain uses TRBV5-1 and TRBJ2-3; D gene ambiguous. Germline V gene lookup returns CDR1 SGHRS and CDR2 YFSETQ. The V and J ends lost 4 bases and 2 bases respectively, with 14 bases between them. The CDR3 runs 15 residues. DNA of the CDR3: TGCGCCAGCAGCATCGGATTATCCTCCACAGATACGCAGTATTTT. Residues: CASSIGLSSTDTQYF.

The genes are TRBV20-1 and TRBJ2-2; no firm D call. In germline, CDR1 is DFQATT, CDR2 SNEGSKA (reference sequence). This CDR3 contains 14 residues. V was trimmed by 3 bases and J by 0 bases, leaving 8 bases between them. The DNA for the CDR3 is TGCAGTGCTAGCCGACCTTCGAACACCGGGGAGCTGTTTTTT. It encodes CSASRPSNTGELFF.